This T cell receptor beta chain was identified during a study of T cells in Graves' hyperthyroidism and ophthalmopathy. In its sample, this clonotype was seen many times. Germline CDR1 SGHNT, CDR2 YENEEA. V lost 8 bases to trimming and J lost 3 bases; unmatched junction nucleotides: 11. This CDR3 is 16 amino acids long. Patients aged 18 to 65 with hyperthyroidism were newly diagnosed, with duration under 2 months. RNA transcripts provided the source from which TCR beta CDR3 regions were amplified. The HTBI primer set was used in a first-round RT-PCR of the TCR CDR3. TCRdb reprocessed the multiplex PCR reads with MiXCR, giving one entry per CDR3 protein. The data hold around 430,000 distinct CDR3 sequences, with 14% to 15% observed a single time.

Sequencing was carried out using blood. The rearrangement uses TRBV11-3 and TRBJ2-1; 9 nucleotides align to TRBD1. The receptor's source is a woman aged 25-40 years with Graves' hyperthyroidism. In DNA, the CDR3 is TGTGCCAGCTACCCGGGACAGGGATTCTACTACAATGAGCAGTTCTTC. Translating gives CASYPGQGFYYNEQFF.